This TCR beta chain was identified during a study of blood T cell repertoires in COVID-19. Repertoires were generated with immunoSEQ multiplex PCR, while TCRdb's copy carries only in-frame clones and drops some. Found here are some 44,000 clones, roughly 90% of them singletons; the top ten hold 12%. The sequence was collected from a human donor in a cohort sampled during active COVID-19. The material sequenced was peripheral blood.

CDR3 loop: CASSLTSSDSHEQFF. CDR3 DNA sequence: TGCGCCAGCAGCTTGACTAGCTCTGACTCCCATGAGCAGTTCTTC. V gene TRBV5-1 combines with J gene TRBJ2-1, with a possible D match to TRBD2 (6 bases). Germline CDR1 reads SGHRS; CDR2 reads YFSETQ. The CDR3 consists of 15 residues. The germline V and J ends were trimmed by 1 base and 8 bases, with 16 bases remaining between them. Filled out from reference TRBV5-1 and TRBJ2-1, the complete variable domain reads KAGVTQTPRYLIKTRGQQVTLSCSPISGHRSVSWYQQTPGQGLQFLFEYFSETQRNKGNFPGRFSGRQFSNSRSEMNVSTLELGDSALYLCASSLTSSDSHEQFFGPGTRLTVL.